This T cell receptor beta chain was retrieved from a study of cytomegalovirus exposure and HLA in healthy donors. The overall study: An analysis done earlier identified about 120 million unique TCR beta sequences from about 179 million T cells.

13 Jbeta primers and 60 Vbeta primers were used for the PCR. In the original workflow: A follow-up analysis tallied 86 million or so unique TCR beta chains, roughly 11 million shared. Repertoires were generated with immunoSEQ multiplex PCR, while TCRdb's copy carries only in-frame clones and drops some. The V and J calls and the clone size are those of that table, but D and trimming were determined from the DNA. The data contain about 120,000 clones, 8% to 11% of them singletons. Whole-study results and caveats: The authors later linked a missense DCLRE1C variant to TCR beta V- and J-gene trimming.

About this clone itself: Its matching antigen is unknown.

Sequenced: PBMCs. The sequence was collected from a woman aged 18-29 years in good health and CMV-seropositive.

The CDR3 here is CAWTATGRREKLFF. CDR3 nucleotides: TGTGCCTGGACAGCAACAGGGCGGCGTGAAAAACTGTTTTTT. This chain joins TRBV30 and TRBJ1-4; D might be TRBD1 (6 bases). Germline V gene lookup returns CDR1 GTSNPN and CDR2 SVGIG (reference sequence). The CDR3 runs to 14 residues. V lost 4 bases to trimming and J lost 7 bases, with 16 bases between them. The whole variable domain, remainder taken from reference TRBV30 and TRBJ1-4, is SQTIHQWPATLVQPVGSPLSLECTVEGTSNPNLYWYRQAAGRGLQLLFYSVGIGQISSEVPQNLSASRPQDRQFILSSKKLLLSDSGFYLCAWTATGRREKLFFGSGTQLSVL.